This TCR beta chain was retrieved from a study of cytomegalovirus exposure and HLA in healthy donors. Germline V gives CDR1 SNHLY, CDR2 FYNNEI. V lost 0 bases and J 2 bases, leaving 10 bases between the germline ends. CDR3 size: 15 residues. Study-level findings and limits: The classifier, whose performance was assessed in both the original and validation cohorts, reportedly diagnosed cytomegalovirus status with high specificity and sensitivity.

The repertoire was sequenced with immunoSEQ multiplex PCR; TCRdb's copy has only in-frame clones and lacks some. Here the sample spans 180,000 or so clones, around nine tenths being singletons. Concerning this clone itself: Its antigen is not known.

The TCR sequence derives from a woman between 25 and 40 years old in good health and CMV-seronegative. Sequencing used PBMCs. The chain employs TRBV2 and TRBJ1-2; tentative D call: TRBD1 (5 bases). Written as DNA, the CDR3 is TGTGCCAGCAGTGAAGCGCTTCGGGGGAACTATGGCTACACCTTC. This encodes CASSEALRGNYGYTF.